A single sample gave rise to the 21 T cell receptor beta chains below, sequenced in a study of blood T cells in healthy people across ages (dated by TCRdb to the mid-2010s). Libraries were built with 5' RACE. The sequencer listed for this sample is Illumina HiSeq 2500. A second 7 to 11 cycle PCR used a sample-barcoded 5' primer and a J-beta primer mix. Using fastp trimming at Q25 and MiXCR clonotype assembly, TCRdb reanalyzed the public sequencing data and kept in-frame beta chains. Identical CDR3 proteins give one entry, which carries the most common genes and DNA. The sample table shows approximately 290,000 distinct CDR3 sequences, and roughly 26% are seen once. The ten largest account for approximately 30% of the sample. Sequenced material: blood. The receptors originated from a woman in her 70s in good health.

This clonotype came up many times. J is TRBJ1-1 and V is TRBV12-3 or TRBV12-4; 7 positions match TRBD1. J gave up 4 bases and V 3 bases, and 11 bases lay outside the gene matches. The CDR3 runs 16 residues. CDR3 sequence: CASSFPGGPLSTEAFF. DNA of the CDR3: TGTGCCAGCAGTTTTCCAGGGGGACCTTTGAGCACTGAAGCTTTCTTT.

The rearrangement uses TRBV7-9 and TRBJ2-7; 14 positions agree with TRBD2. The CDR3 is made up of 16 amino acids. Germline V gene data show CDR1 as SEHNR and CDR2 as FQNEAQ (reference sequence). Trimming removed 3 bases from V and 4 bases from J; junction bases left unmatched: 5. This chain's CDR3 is CASSFVGTSGSYEQYF. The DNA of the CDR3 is TGTGCCAGCAGCTTCGTAGGGACTAGCGGGAGTTACGAGCAGTACTTC.

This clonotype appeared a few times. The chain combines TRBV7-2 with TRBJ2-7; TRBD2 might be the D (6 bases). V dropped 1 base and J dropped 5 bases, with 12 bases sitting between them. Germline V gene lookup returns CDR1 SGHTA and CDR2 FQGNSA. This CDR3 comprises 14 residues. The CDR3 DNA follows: TGTGCCAGCAGCTTAGGCTTAGGAGGGGACGAGCAGTACTTC. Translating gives CASSLGLGGDEQYF.

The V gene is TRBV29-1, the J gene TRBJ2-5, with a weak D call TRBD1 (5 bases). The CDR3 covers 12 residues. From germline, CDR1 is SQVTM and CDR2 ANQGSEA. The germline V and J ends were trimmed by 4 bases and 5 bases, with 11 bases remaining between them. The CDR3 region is CSVGDSGETQYF. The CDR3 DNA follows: TGCAGCGTTGGTGACAGTGGGGAGACCCAGTACTTC.

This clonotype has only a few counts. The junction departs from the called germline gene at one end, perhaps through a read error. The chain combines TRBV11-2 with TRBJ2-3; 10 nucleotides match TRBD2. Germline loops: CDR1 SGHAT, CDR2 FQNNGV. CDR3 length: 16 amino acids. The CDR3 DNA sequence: TGTGCCAGCAGCTCCGGACTAGCGGATATCACAGACACGCAGTATTTT. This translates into CASSSGLADITDTQYF.

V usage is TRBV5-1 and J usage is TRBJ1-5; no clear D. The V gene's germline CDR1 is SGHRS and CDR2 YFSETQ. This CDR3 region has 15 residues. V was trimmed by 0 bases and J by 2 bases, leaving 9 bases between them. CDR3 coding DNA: TGCGCCAGCAGCTTGGAGGGAGCGGGCAATCAGCCCCAGCATTTT. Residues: CASSLEGAGNQPQHF. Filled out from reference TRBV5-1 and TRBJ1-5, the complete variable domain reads KAGVTQTPRYLIKTRGQQVTLSCSPISGHRSVSWYQQTPGQGLQFLFEYFSETQRNKGNFPGRFSGRQFSNSRSEMNVSTLELGDSALYLCASSLEGAGNQPQHFGDGTRLSIL.

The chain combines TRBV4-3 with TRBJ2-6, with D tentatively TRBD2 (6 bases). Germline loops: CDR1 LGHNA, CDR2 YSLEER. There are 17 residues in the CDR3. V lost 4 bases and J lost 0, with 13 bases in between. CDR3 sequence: CASSPQWEVSGANVLTF. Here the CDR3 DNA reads TGCGCCAGCAGCCCCCAATGGGAGGTCTCTGGGGCCAACGTCCTGACTTTC.

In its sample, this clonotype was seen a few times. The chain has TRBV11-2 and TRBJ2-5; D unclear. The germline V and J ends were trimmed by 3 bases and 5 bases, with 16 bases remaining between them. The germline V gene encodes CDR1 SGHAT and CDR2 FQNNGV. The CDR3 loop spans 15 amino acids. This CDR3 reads CASSFTDTSVETQYF. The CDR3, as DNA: TGTGCCAGCAGCTTTACAGACACGAGCGTTGAGACCCAGTACTTC.

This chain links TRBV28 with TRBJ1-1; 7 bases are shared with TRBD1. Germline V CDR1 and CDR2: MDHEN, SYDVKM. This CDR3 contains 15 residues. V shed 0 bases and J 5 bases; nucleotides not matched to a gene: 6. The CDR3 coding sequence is TGTGCCAGCAGTTTATGGGGACAGAAGGGGACTGAAGCTTTCTTT. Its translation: CASSLWGQKGTEAFF.

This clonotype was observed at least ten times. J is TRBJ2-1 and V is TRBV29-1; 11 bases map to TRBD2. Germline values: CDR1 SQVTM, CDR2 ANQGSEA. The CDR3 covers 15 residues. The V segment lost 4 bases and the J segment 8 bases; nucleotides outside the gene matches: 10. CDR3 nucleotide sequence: TGCAGCGTTGTAGGGCTAGCGGGAGGAGGCGATGAGCAGTTCTTC. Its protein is CSVVGLAGGGDEQFF.

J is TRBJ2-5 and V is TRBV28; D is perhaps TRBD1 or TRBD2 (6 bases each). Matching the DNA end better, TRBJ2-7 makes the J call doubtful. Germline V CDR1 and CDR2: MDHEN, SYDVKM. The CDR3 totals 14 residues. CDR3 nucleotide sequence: TGTGCCAGCAGTTCGGGGGACATGTCCCACGAGCAGTACTTC. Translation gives CASSSGDMSHEQYF.

Written as DNA, the CDR3 is TGTGCCAGCAGTGAAGCTCTCGGACAGGGGGCGCGGGGGTATGGCTACACCTTC. Encoded protein: CASSEALGQGARGYGYTF. The J gene is TRBJ1-2, the V gene TRBV6-1, with 11 bases identical to TRBD1. The CDR3 covers 18 residues. The V segment lost 0 bases and the J segment 5 bases; nucleotides outside the gene matches: 11. The germline V gene has CDR1 MNHNS and CDR2 SASEGT.

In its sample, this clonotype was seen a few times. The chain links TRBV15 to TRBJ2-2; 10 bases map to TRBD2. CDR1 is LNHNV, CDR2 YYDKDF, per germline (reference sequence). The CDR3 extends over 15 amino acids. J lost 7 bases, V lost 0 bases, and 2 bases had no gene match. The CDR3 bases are TGTGCCACCAGCAGAGAACGGACTAGCGGCGGGGAGCTGTTTTTT. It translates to CATSRERTSGGELFF.

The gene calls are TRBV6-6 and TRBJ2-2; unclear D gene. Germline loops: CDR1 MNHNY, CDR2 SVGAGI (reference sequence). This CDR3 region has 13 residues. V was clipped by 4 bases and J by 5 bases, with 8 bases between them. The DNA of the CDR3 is TGTGCCAGCAGTTCCCATATTACCGGGGAGCTGTTTTTT. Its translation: CASSSHITGELFF.

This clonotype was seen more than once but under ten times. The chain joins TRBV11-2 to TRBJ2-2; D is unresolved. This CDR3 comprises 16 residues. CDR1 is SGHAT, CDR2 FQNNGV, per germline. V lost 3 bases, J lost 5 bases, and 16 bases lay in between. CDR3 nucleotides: TGTGCCAGCAGCTTTTTTGCGCGACCTGAGACCGGGGAGCTGTTTTTT. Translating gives CASSFFARPETGELFF.

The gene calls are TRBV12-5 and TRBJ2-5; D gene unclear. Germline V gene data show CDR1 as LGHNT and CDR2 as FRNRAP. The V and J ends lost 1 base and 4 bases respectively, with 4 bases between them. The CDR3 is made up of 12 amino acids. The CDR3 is CASGLEGETQYF. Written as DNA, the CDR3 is TGTGCTAGTGGTTTGGAGGGAGAGACCCAGTACTTC.

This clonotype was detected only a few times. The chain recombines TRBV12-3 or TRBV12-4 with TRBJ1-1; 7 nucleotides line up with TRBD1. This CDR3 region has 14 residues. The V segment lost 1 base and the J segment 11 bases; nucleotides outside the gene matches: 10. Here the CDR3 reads CASSLESQGVRAFF. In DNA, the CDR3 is TGTGCCAGCAGTTTAGAATCCCAGGGGGTACGGGCTTTCTTT.

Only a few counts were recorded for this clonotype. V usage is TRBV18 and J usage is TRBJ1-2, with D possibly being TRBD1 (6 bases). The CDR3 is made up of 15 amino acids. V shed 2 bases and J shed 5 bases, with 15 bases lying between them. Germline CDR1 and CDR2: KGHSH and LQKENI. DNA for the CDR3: TGTGCCAGCTCACCATCCGGGCGGACAGAGTATGGCTACACCTTC. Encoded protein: CASSPSGRTEYGYTF.

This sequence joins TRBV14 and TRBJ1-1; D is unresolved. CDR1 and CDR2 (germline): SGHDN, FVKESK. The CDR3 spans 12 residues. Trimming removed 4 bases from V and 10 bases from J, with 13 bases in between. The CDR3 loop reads CASSPAPWGAFF. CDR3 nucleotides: TGTGCCAGCAGCCCGGCCCCGTGGGGAGCTTTCTTT.

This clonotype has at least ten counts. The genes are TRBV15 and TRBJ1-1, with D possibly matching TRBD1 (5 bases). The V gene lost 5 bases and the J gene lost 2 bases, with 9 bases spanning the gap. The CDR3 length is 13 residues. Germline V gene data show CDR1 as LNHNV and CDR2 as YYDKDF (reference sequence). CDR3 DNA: TGTGCCACCAGCGGGGGTTTTAACACTGAAGCTTTCTTT. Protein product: CATSGGFNTEAFF.

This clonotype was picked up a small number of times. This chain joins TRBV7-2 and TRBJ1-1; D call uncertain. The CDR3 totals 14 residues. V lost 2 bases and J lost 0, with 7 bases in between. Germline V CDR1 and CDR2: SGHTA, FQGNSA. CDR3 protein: CASSLLALNTEAFF. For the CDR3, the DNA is TGTGCCAGCAGCTTACTAGCTTTGAACACTGAAGCTTTCTTT. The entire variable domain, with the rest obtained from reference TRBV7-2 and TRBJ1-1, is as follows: GAGVSQSPSNKVTEKGKDVELRCDPISGHTALYWYRQSLGQGLEFLIYFQGNSAPDKSGLPSDRFSAERTGGSVSTLTIQRTQQEDSAVYLCASSLLALNTEAFFGQGTRLTVV.